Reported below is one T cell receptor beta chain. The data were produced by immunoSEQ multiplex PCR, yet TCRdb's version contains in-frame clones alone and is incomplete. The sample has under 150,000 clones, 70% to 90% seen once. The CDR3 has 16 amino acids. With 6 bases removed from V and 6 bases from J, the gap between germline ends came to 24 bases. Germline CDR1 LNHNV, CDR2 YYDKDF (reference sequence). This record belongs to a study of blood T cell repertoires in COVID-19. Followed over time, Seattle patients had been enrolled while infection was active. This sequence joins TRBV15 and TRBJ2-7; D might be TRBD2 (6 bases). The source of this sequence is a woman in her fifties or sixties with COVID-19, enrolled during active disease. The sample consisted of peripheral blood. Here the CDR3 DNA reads TGTGCCACCAGTACGCCGGGACTCTACCCACCGGGCGAGCAGTACTTC. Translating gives CATSTPGLYPPGEQYF.